This is a list of T cell receptor beta chains from one sample in a study of blood T cell repertoires in COVID-19. Sequencing was performed with immunoSEQ multiplex PCR; in TCRdb, only in-frame clones are kept and a portion is missing. The sample has some 190,000 clones; about 75% are singletons. The sample taken for sequencing was peripheral blood. The receptor set was obtained from a woman between 50 and 59 years old with active or convalescent COVID-19. Each CDR3 is given with its conserved first and last residue. Fields, in order: V gene, J gene, clone size, D gene, CDR3 protein, CDR3 DNA. A D gene is named only where the DNA matches it firmly. A row's size may be missing; if present it is once, few, many or a size class.

>TRBV6-5|TRBJ1-4|NA|TRBD1
CASRRTGDGEKLFF
TGTGCCAGCAGACGGACAGGGGACGGTGAAAAACTGTTTTTT
>TRBV11-2|TRBJ1-1|NA|TRBD1
CASSSTRGPSTEAFF
TGTGCCAGCAGCTCCACCAGGGGGCCGAGCACTGAAGCTTTCTTT
>TRBV7-9|TRBJ1-2|NA|TRBD1
CASSLVGGQFYGYTF
TGTGCCAGCAGCTTAGTAGGGGGACAGTTCTATGGCTACACCTTC
>TRBV4-3|TRBJ2-1|NA|TRBD2
CASSQETAGGDFYNEQFF
TGCGCCAGCAGCCAAGAGACAGCGGGAGGGGATTTCTACAATGAGCAGTTCTTC
>TRBV7-9|TRBJ2-1|NA|TRBD2
CASSITSGPNYNEQFF
TGTGCCAGCAGCATTACTAGCGGCCCTAACTACAATGAGCAGTTCTTC
>TRBV7-8|TRBJ1-3|NA|NA
CASSLGGSVGSGNTIYF
TGTGCCAGCAGCTTAGGCGGGTCGGTGGGCTCTGGAAACACCATATATTTT
>TRBV4-3|TRBJ2-7|once|TRBD2
CASSQDWLADYEQYF
TGCGCCAGCAGCCAAGATTGGCTAGCGGATTACGAGCAGTACTTC
>TRBV24-1|TRBJ1-2|NA|TRBD1
CATSDPGTGNYGYTF
TGTGCCACCAGTGATCCCGGGACAGGGAACTATGGCTACACCTTC
>TRBV30|TRBJ1-4|few|TRBD1
CAWTRRTGGNEKLFF
TGTGCCTGGACCCGAAGGACAGGGGGGAATGAAAAACTGTTTTTT
>TRBV11-2|TRBJ2-3|few|NA
CASSLEGRDTDTQYF
TGTGCCAGCAGCTTAGAGGGGCGGGACACAGATACGCAGTATTTT
>TRBV15|TRBJ1-4|once|NA
CATRRTSDLEKLFF
TGTGCCACCAGGAGGACATCGGACCTTGAAAAACTGTTTTTT
>TRBV6-2/TRBV6-3|TRBJ1-5|NA|NA
CASSPRGTNQPQHF
TGTGCCAGCAGTCCCCGGGGTACCAATCAGCCCCAGCATTTT
>TRBV3-1/TRBV3-2|TRBJ2-3|NA|TRBD1
CASSSPRQGATDTQYF
TGTGCCAGCAGCTCTCCGCGCCAGGGGGCAACAGATACGCAGTATTTT
>TRBV27|TRBJ2-2|NA|TRBD1
CASSSGRRDRGLDTGELFF
TGTGCCAGCAGTTCCGGGAGGCGGGACAGGGGGCTTGACACCGGGGAGCTGTTTTTT
>TRBV2|TRBJ2-6|NA|NA
CASIANGNSGANVLTF
TGTGCCAGCATAGCTAACGGGAACTCTGGGGCCAACGTCCTGACTTTC
>TRBV30|TRBJ1-5|NA|NA
CAWSAILNQGTNQPQHF
TGTGCCTGGAGTGCCATACTAAACCAGGGAACTAATCAGCCCCAGCATTTT
>TRBV10-3|TRBJ1-6|few|NA
CAISVGGNSPLHF
TGTGCCATCAGCGTGGGGGGTAATTCACCCCTCCACTTT